This T cell receptor beta chain was sequenced for a study of cytomegalovirus exposure and HLA in healthy donors. PCR primers comprised 60 Vbeta and 13 Jbeta primers. Sequencing used immunoSEQ multiplex PCR; TCRdb keeps in-frame clones, though not all of them. The sample has about 110,000 clones, less than 80% seen once. The CDR3 contains 20 residues. From germline, CDR1 is SGHAT and CDR2 FQNNGV. V shed 0 bases, J shed 4 bases, and the junction held 16 bases outside the gene matches. The receptor was isolated from a woman aged 25 to 39 in good health and CMV-seronegative. This chain joins TRBV11-2 and TRBJ2-1; 9 bases match TRBD2. The sample was PBMCs. The DNA of the CDR3 is TGTGCCAGCAGCTTAGAGGTCGGGGTAGCGGGAGTCCCCATTTACAATGAGCAGTTCTTC. This sequence encodes CASSLEVGVAGVPIYNEQFF.